A selection of T cell receptor beta chains follows, all from one sample in a study of T cells in Graves' hyperthyroidism and ophthalmopathy. Via MiXCR, TCRdb re-called the multiplex PCR reads, giving one row per CDR3 protein. Here the sample spans about 410,000 distinct CDR3 sequences, 14% to 15% being singletons. The sample was blood. Receptors were obtained from a man aged 18 to 30 with Graves' ophthalmopathy. The CDR3 runs from the conserved cysteine through the conserved F or W. The order of the fields is CDR3 DNA, CDR3 protein, clone size, V gene, D gene, J gene. D genes are given only for firm matches. Some rows mark clone size as missing; the rest say once, few, many or name a class of expanded clone.

cdr3_nt: TGTGCCTGGAGTGTCGGGCAGGCTAACACCGGGGAGCTGTTTTTT
cdr3_aa: CAWSVGQANTGELFF
clone_size: -
v_call: TRBV30
d_call: -
j_call: TRBJ2-2

cdr3_nt: TGCGCCAGCAGCACGACAGGGTCCGACCAGCCCCAGCATTTT
cdr3_aa: CASSTTGSDQPQHF
clone_size: many
v_call: TRBV4-1
d_call: TRBD1
j_call: TRBJ1-5

cdr3_nt: TGTGCCAGTAGTATAGGATCAGGGGGCAATCAGCCCCAGCATTTT
cdr3_aa: CASSIGSGGNQPQHF
clone_size: -
v_call: TRBV19
d_call: -
j_call: TRBJ1-5

cdr3_nt: TGTGCCAGCAGCTCTTCCCCCCCACTAGCGGGGGAACAAGAGACCCAGTACTTC
cdr3_aa: CASSSSPPLAGEQETQYF
clone_size: many
v_call: TRBV11-2
d_call: TRBD2
j_call: TRBJ2-5

cdr3_nt: TGCGCCAGCAGCTTGCTAGCGAGGGATACAGATACGCAGTATTTT
cdr3_aa: CASSLLARDTDTQYF
clone_size: -
v_call: TRBV5-1
d_call: -
j_call: TRBJ2-3

cdr3_nt: TGTGCCAGCAGTGTCGACCTCGTGGACAATTCACCCCTCCACTTT
cdr3_aa: CASSVDLVDNSPLHF
clone_size: -
v_call: TRBV2
d_call: -
j_call: TRBJ1-6

cdr3_nt: TGCAGTGCTAGCCCCGGGACAGACTACGAGCAGTACTTC
cdr3_aa: CSASPGTDYEQYF
clone_size: many
v_call: TRBV20-1
d_call: TRBD1
j_call: TRBJ2-7

cdr3_nt: TGTGCCAGCAGCTTATTCTCAACAGGGTACGGCTACACCTTC
cdr3_aa: CASSLFSTGYGYTF
clone_size: many
v_call: TRBV7-3
d_call: -
j_call: TRBJ1-2

cdr3_nt: TGTGCCAGCAGCTCAGACGGGAGGCCCGGGGAGCTGTTTTTT
cdr3_aa: CASSSDGRPGELFF
clone_size: few
v_call: TRBV7-9
d_call: TRBD2
j_call: TRBJ2-2

cdr3_nt: TGTGCCAGCAGCGCCGGACTGTCCTACGAGCAGTACTTC
cdr3_aa: CASSAGLSYEQYF
clone_size: -
v_call: TRBV9
d_call: -
j_call: TRBJ2-7

cdr3_nt: TGCAGTGCTGACAGGGGTACTGAAGCTTTCTTT
cdr3_aa: CSADRGTEAFF
clone_size: many
v_call: TRBV20-1
d_call: TRBD1
j_call: TRBJ1-1

cdr3_nt: TGCAGTGCTGAGTCTGGCTATGGCTACACCTTC
cdr3_aa: CSAESGYGYTF
clone_size: many
v_call: TRBV20-1
d_call: -
j_call: TRBJ1-2

cdr3_nt: TGTGCCAGCAGCTTATTTTTAGGGGGCAATGAAGCTTTCTTT
cdr3_aa: CASSLFLGGNEAFF
clone_size: many
v_call: TRBV11-2
d_call: TRBD1
j_call: TRBJ1-1

cdr3_nt: TGCAGTGCTAGAGACAGGGGTGGAACCGGCTACACCTTC
cdr3_aa: CSARDRGGTGYTF
clone_size: many
v_call: TRBV20-1
d_call: -
j_call: TRBJ1-2

cdr3_nt: TGTGCCATCACTCCGGGACTAGCGGGAGGCAATGAGCAGTTCTTC
cdr3_aa: CAITPGLAGGNEQFF
clone_size: -
v_call: TRBV10-3
d_call: TRBD2
j_call: TRBJ2-1

cdr3_nt: TGTGCCAGCAGCCAAGTACGACAAGGGATCTCTGGAAACACCATATATTTT
cdr3_aa: CASSQVRQGISGNTIYF
clone_size: many
v_call: TRBV3-1
d_call: -
j_call: TRBJ1-3

cdr3_nt: TGTGCCAGCAGTCTCCCGGGACAGACTAACTATGGCTACACCTTC
cdr3_aa: CASSLPGQTNYGYTF
clone_size: many
v_call: TRBV12-3/TRBV12-4
d_call: TRBD1
j_call: TRBJ1-2

cdr3_nt: TGTGCCTGGAGTGGACGGGTTGGGGGTGAAGCTTTCTTT
cdr3_aa: CAWSGRVGGEAFF
clone_size: -
v_call: TRBV30
d_call: -
j_call: TRBJ1-1

cdr3_nt: TGTGCCAGCAGCGTAGACCGGGGGTTGAACACTGAAGCTTTCTTT
cdr3_aa: CASSVDRGLNTEAFF
clone_size: -
v_call: TRBV9
d_call: -
j_call: TRBJ1-1

cdr3_nt: TGCGCCAGCAGTCTTAAGGGTTATAGTGAAAAACTGTTTTTT
cdr3_aa: CASSLKGYSEKLFF
clone_size: few
v_call: TRBV4-1
d_call: -
j_call: TRBJ1-4

cdr3_nt: TGTGCCAGCAGCCACCTGTGGCAGGGCCAAGAGACCCAGTACTTC
cdr3_aa: CASSHLWQGQETQYF
clone_size: many
v_call: TRBV5-6
d_call: -
j_call: TRBJ2-5

cdr3_nt: TGTGCCAGCAGACCCCAGGGGTCCTCCTACGAGCAGTACTTC
cdr3_aa: CASRPQGSSYEQYF
clone_size: many
v_call: TRBV6-1
d_call: -
j_call: TRBJ2-7

cdr3_nt: TGTGCCAGCAGCTGGGGGACAGACCCCTACGAGCAGTACTTC
cdr3_aa: CASSWGTDPYEQYF
clone_size: -
v_call: TRBV7-8
d_call: TRBD1
j_call: TRBJ2-7

cdr3_nt: TGTGCCAGCAGTTACTCCCTACTAGCGGGGGGCTCCTACGAGCAGTGCTTC
cdr3_aa: CASSYSLLAGGSYEQCF
clone_size: -
v_call: TRBV6-5
d_call: TRBD2
j_call: TRBJ2-7

cdr3_nt: TGTGCCAGCAGTTTAGGACAGGGTGAGACCCAGTACTTC
cdr3_aa: CASSLGQGETQYF
clone_size: many
v_call: TRBV12-3/TRBV12-4
d_call: TRBD1
j_call: TRBJ2-5

cdr3_nt: TGCGCCAGCAGCGGACTAGCGGGAGACGGAGATACGCAGTATTTT
cdr3_aa: CASSGLAGDGDTQYF
clone_size: -
v_call: TRBV5-1
d_call: TRBD2
j_call: TRBJ2-3

cdr3_nt: TGCGCCAGCAGCTTGGGGGGCGGAAAAGAGACCCAGTACTTC
cdr3_aa: CASSLGGGKETQYF
clone_size: -
v_call: TRBV5-1
d_call: -
j_call: TRBJ2-5

cdr3_nt: TGTGCCAGCCAACAGGGAGATCAGCCCCAGCATTTT
cdr3_aa: CASQQGDQPQHF
clone_size: few
v_call: TRBV7-9
d_call: -
j_call: TRBJ1-5

cdr3_nt: TGCGCCAGCAGCTTGGATAGCGGGGGGGCAAGTGAGCAGTTCTTC
cdr3_aa: CASSLDSGGASEQFF
clone_size: many
v_call: TRBV5-1
d_call: TRBD2
j_call: TRBJ2-1

cdr3_nt: TGTGCCAGCAGCTTAGGAGGGCCCGCGGGCAATCAGCCCCAGCATTTT
cdr3_aa: CASSLGGPAGNQPQHF
clone_size: many
v_call: TRBV11-2
d_call: -
j_call: TRBJ1-5

cdr3_nt: TGTGCCACCAGGGAGACTACATTCAATGAGCAGTTCTTC
cdr3_aa: CATRETTFNEQFF
clone_size: -
v_call: TRBV24-1
d_call: -
j_call: TRBJ2-1

cdr3_nt: TGTGCCAGCACACAAAACTACAGGGAGTCGGGCGCTTTCTTT
cdr3_aa: CASTQNYRESGAFF
clone_size: many
v_call: TRBV6-1
d_call: -
j_call: TRBJ1-1

cdr3_nt: TGTGCCAGCAGTGAAGCTAGACTAGCGGGGGGCTACGAGCAGTACTTC
cdr3_aa: CASSEARLAGGYEQYF
clone_size: -
v_call: TRBV2
d_call: TRBD2
j_call: TRBJ2-7

cdr3_nt: TGTGCCAGCAGCCAAGACAGACAGGGCTATGGCTACACCTTC
cdr3_aa: CASSQDRQGYGYTF
clone_size: many
v_call: TRBV3-1
d_call: TRBD1
j_call: TRBJ1-2

cdr3_nt: TGTGCCAGCAGTTTCCTGGGGGCAGAAGAGACCCAGTACTTC
cdr3_aa: CASSFLGAEETQYF
clone_size: -
v_call: TRBV27
d_call: -
j_call: TRBJ2-5

cdr3_nt: TGTGCCAGCGGCCGAAGCGGACAGATATTAAACTATGGCTACACCTTC
cdr3_aa: CASGRSGQILNYGYTF
clone_size: few
v_call: TRBV3-1
d_call: -
j_call: TRBJ1-2

cdr3_nt: TGTGCCAGCACCCTGACAGGACCTTACACTGAAGCTTTCTTT
cdr3_aa: CASTLTGPYTEAFF
clone_size: -
v_call: TRBV12-3/TRBV12-4
d_call: -
j_call: TRBJ1-1

cdr3_nt: TGTGCCAGCATGTCGTGGGACAGACCATACAATGAGCAGTTCTTC
cdr3_aa: CASMSWDRPYNEQFF
clone_size: many
v_call: TRBV6-2/TRBV6-3
d_call: TRBD1
j_call: TRBJ2-1

cdr3_nt: TGTGCCTGGAGTGTCGGGGCGCCGAGACCCTACGAGCAGTACTTC
cdr3_aa: CAWSVGAPRPYEQYF
clone_size: many
v_call: TRBV30
d_call: -
j_call: TRBJ2-7

cdr3_nt: TGTGCCAGCAGCCAAACCGCTAGCGGGAGTTACGAGCAGTACTTC
cdr3_aa: CASSQTASGSYEQYF
clone_size: many
v_call: TRBV12-3/TRBV12-4
d_call: TRBD2
j_call: TRBJ2-7

cdr3_nt: TGCGCCAGCAGCTTGGAGGGATTCAACACTGAAGCTTTCTTT
cdr3_aa: CASSLEGFNTEAFF
clone_size: many
v_call: TRBV5-1
d_call: -
j_call: TRBJ1-1

cdr3_nt: TGTGCCAGCAGTCCGACGTGGGAGCAGTACTTC
cdr3_aa: CASSPTWEQYF
clone_size: many
v_call: TRBV12-3/TRBV12-4
d_call: -
j_call: TRBJ2-7

cdr3_nt: TGTGCCAGCAGCCAACAGGGATCTGGGGCCAACGTCCTGACTTTC
cdr3_aa: CASSQQGSGANVLTF
clone_size: many
v_call: TRBV3-1
d_call: -
j_call: TRBJ2-6

cdr3_nt: TGTGCCAGCAGCTTAGGCAGGGTGGGCACAGATACGCAGTATTTT
cdr3_aa: CASSLGRVGTDTQYF
clone_size: many
v_call: TRBV7-3
d_call: -
j_call: TRBJ2-3

cdr3_nt: TGTGCCAGCAGTTTACCCAATTCACCCCTCCACTTT
cdr3_aa: CASSLPNSPLHF
clone_size: many
v_call: TRBV27
d_call: -
j_call: TRBJ1-6